A single sample gave rise to the 22 T cell receptor beta chains below, sequenced in a study of prognosis after radiotherapy for stage I lung cancer. Multiplex PCR in two rounds served to amplify TCR beta CDR3 from genomic DNA. Primers targeting each individual TRBV and TRBJ gene were applied in first-round PCR. TCRdb reprocessed the multiplex PCR reads via MiXCR and lists one record per CDR3 protein. The table has some 38,000 distinct CDR3 sequences, 24% seen once. The sequenced sample was PBMCs, obtained before or after stereotactic body radiation therapy (not recorded which). Every receptor here comes from a donor over 45 with non-small cell lung cancer.

This clonotype has ten or more counts. The V gene is TRBV10-3, the J gene TRBJ2-1; D might be TRBD2 (5 bases). The CDR3 covers 15 residues. V was pared by 4 bases and J by 3 bases, with 13 bases between. Germline CDR1 is ENHRY and CDR2 is SYGVKD. Here the CDR3 reads CAISGGEGFYNEQFF. The CDR3, as DNA: TGTGCCATCAGTGGGGGAGAGGGCTTCTACAATGAGCAGTTCTTC.

This clonotype was detected ten times or more. The chain carries TRBV5-1 and TRBJ2-5; a weak D match, TRBD1 (5 bases). Per the germline V gene, CDR1 is SGHRS and CDR2 is YFSETQ. The CDR3 runs to 17 residues. V was pared by 2 bases and J by 4 bases, with 21 bases between. The CDR3 is CASSFHTGAIMIETQYF. CDR3 in DNA: TGCGCCAGCAGCTTTCACACAGGAGCTATTATGATAGAGACCCAGTACTTC. The full variable domain, its missing parts supplied by reference TRBV5-1 and TRBJ2-5, is KAGVTQTPRYLIKTRGQQVTLSCSPISGHRSVSWYQQTPGQGLQFLFEYFSETQRNKGNFPGRFSGRQFSNSRSEMNVSTLELGDSALYLCASSFHTGAIMIETQYFGPGTRLLVL.

The CDR3 DNA follows: TGTGCCAGCAGTTACGGGCGTAGTAGGGACCTTACTATTGTCTACACCTTC. It encodes CASSYGRSRDLTIVYTF. The V gene is TRBV6-5, the J gene TRBJ1-2, with D maybe TRBD1 (5 bases). V was clipped by 2 bases and J by 10 bases, with 26 bases between them. Germline V gene lookup returns CDR1 MNHEY and CDR2 SVGAGI. The CDR3 contains 17 residues.

Remarks on this clonotype: A far larger clone is a single base away, which makes a read error likely. This chain links TRBV9 with TRBJ2-5, with 10 bases aligning to TRBD2. The J call may not be correct, given that the DNA end is closer to TRBJ2-1. Germline V gives CDR1 SGDLS, CDR2 YYNGEE. CDR3 size: 16 residues. The CDR3 protein is CASSPTSGVFQNEQFF. CDR3 bases: TGTGCCAGCAGCCCAACTAGCGGGGTCTTCCAGAATGAGCAGTTCTTC.

In the case of this clonotype: One end of the junction is discordant with germline, which a read error may explain. The gene calls are TRBV2 and TRBJ1-2, with D unclear. The germline CDR1 and CDR2 sequences are SNHLY and FYNNEI. The CDR3 is 13 amino acids. CDR3 in amino acids: CASSENTLGGYAF. The CDR3 DNA reads TGTGCCAGCAGTGAAAATACGTTAGGTGGCTACGCCTTC.

This clonotype was recorded at least ten times. The gene calls are TRBV7-2 and TRBJ2-6; D unresolved. The V and J ends lost 3 bases and 2 bases respectively, with 14 bases between them. The germline gives CDR1 SGHTA, CDR2 FQGNSA. The CDR3 extends over 17 amino acids. The CDR3, as DNA: TGTGCCAGCAGCTTCGATTGGACCAGCCCTGGGGCCAACGTCCTGACTTTC. It translates to CASSFDWTSPGANVLTF.

Worth noting for this clonotype: The junction shows a germline mismatch at one end, possibly a read error. The V call is TRBV27, the J call TRBJ1-1, with a tentative D call TRBD1 (5 bases). Germline V gene lookup returns CDR1 MNHEY and CDR2 SMNVEV (reference sequence). The CDR3 contains 14 residues. The CDR3 spells CASILSGVLTEAFF. In DNA, the CDR3 is TGTGCCAGCATTTTATCGGGGGTTTTGACTGAAGCTTTCTTT.

This clonotype was picked up many times. The V call is TRBV27, the J call TRBJ2-1; maybe TRBD2 (6 bases). V lost 4 bases to trimming and J lost 0 bases, with 16 bases between them. The CDR3 spans 17 residues. Germline lookup yields CDR1 MNHEY and CDR2 SMNVEV (reference sequence). The CDR3, as DNA: TGTGCCAGCAGTTCCGGGGCGGGACCCTCCTCCTACAATGAGCAGTTCTTC. Its protein product is CASSSGAGPSSYNEQFF.

This clonotype was counted at least ten times. V gene TRBV20-1 combines with J gene TRBJ2-3; D might be TRBD1 (5 bases). From germline, CDR1 is DFQATT and CDR2 SNEGSKA (reference sequence). V lost 6 bases and J lost 1, with 14 bases in between. The CDR3 runs to 14 residues. Here the CDR3 reads CSARQGRGTDTQYF. The CDR3 DNA is TGCAGTGCCCGGCAGGGAAGGGGCACAGATACGCAGTATTTT.

The chain's CDR3 is CSAGSRGNTGELFF. CDR3 bases: TGCAGCGCCGGTTCTAGGGGGAACACCGGGGAGCTGTTTTTT. This chain joins TRBV29-1 and TRBJ2-2; D might be TRBD1 (5 bases). Germline CDR1 reads SQVTM; CDR2 reads ANQGSEA. V was cut by 7 bases and J by 1 base, with 13 bases left in between. This CDR3 spans 14 amino acids.

As to this clonotype: With a far larger clone one base away, a read error is the likely cause. The V and J genes are TRBV6-4 and TRBJ1-6; D perhaps matches TRBD1 (5 bases). Germline CDR1 is MRHNA and CDR2 is SNTAGT. This CDR3 has 13 amino acids. CDR3 loop: CASTTGEKSPHHF. CDR3 DNA: TGTGCCAGCACCACGGGGGAGAAATCACCCCACCACTTT.

A remark on this clonotype: The junction does not match germline at one end; this may be a read error. The chain uses TRBV7-8 and TRBJ2-2, with D uncertain. CDR1 is SGHVS and CDR2 is FQNEAQ in the germline V gene. The CDR3 is made up of 14 amino acids. The DNA of the CDR3 is TGTGCCAGCAGCCACCTCGACAACACAGGGGAGCTGTTTTTT. Protein product: CASSHLDNTGELFF.

In this sample, this clonotype turned up many times. Here the CDR3 DNA reads TGCAGTGCTTCCCCCGGGGTAGCGGGACTATACGAGCAGTACTTC. It is translated as CSASPGVAGLYEQYF. The chain is built from TRBV20-1 and TRBJ2-7; 8 bases are a match to TRBD2. This CDR3 region has 15 residues. Germline values: CDR1 DFQATT, CDR2 SNEGSKA (reference sequence). The V segment lost 5 bases and the J segment 4 bases; nucleotides outside the gene matches: 13.

On this clonotype: Mismatch with germline at one junction end may stem from a read error. V usage is TRBV12-3 or TRBV12-4 and J usage is TRBJ2-7, with TRBD1 as a possible D gene (6 bases). This CDR3 region has 13 residues. The DNA of the CDR3 is TGTGCCAGCACCGGGACAACCTCCTACGAGCTGTACTTC. This sequence encodes CASTGTTSYELYF.

The gene calls are TRBV5-1 and TRBJ2-1; D is perhaps TRBD2 (6 bases). The CDR3 is made up of 14 amino acids. The V end was cut by 0 bases, the J end by 5 bases, with 9 bases between. In germline, CDR1 is SGHRS, CDR2 YFSETQ. CDR3 sequence reads: CASSLVRRDNEQFF. CDR3 coding DNA: TGCGCCAGCAGCTTGGTAAGGAGGGACAATGAGCAGTTCTTC.

At least ten counts were recorded for this clonotype. V gene TRBV6-2 or TRBV6-3 combines with J gene TRBJ2-1; 12 nucleotides line up with TRBD2. Trimming took 7 bases from V and 4 from J; bases not matched to a gene: 5. Germline V gene sequence: CDR1 MNHEY, CDR2 SVGEGT. The CDR3 extends over 15 amino acids. The CDR3 nucleotides read TGTGCCAGCATCCCCGGACTAGCGGGATACAATGAGCAGTTCTTC. This codes for CASIPGLAGYNEQFF.

There are many counts of this clonotype. Written as DNA, the CDR3 is TGCGCCAGCAGCCCCGGACAGGGAGGAAATTCACCCCTCCACTTT. The encoded protein is CASSPGQGGNSPLHF. This sequence joins TRBV5-1 and TRBJ1-6, with 8 bases fitting TRBD1. CDR1 SGHRS and CDR2 YFSETQ come from the germline V gene. Germline trimming cut 4 bases from V and 7 bases from J; bases unmatched to any gene: 7. The CDR3 has 15 residues.

Ten or more counts support this clonotype. The chain joins TRBV28 to TRBJ2-5; 10 nucleotides align to TRBD2. This CDR3 has 14 amino acids. J lost 5 bases, V lost 9 bases, and 9 bases had no gene match. CDR1 and CDR2 from the germline V gene are MDHEN and SYDVKM. This chain's CDR3 is CASSQAGGGETQYF. The CDR3 DNA reads TGTGCCAGTAGCCAAGCGGGAGGGGGTGAGACCCAGTACTTC. Drawing the rest from reference TRBV28 and TRBJ2-5, the complete variable domain is DVKVTQSSRYLVKRTGEKVFLECVQDMDHENMFWYRQDPGLGLRLIYFSYDVKMKEKGDIPEGYSVSREKKERFSLILESASTNQTSMYLCASSQAGGGETQYFGPGTRLLVL.

This clonotype was seen ten or more times. The chain is built from TRBV7-3 and TRBJ2-3; tentatively, D is TRBD2 (6 bases). Trimming left V 4 bases short and J 5 bases short, with 13 bases between. Germline CDR1 and CDR2: SGHTA and FQGTGA. This CDR3 comprises 14 residues. The CDR3 loop reads CASSSGLSGDTQYF. The DNA of the CDR3 is TGTGCCAGCAGCTCGGGACTGTCGGGAGATACGCAGTATTTT.

This clonotype was recorded at least ten times. The rearrangement joins TRBV5-6 to TRBJ2-1; D not certain. CDR3 size: 14 residues. V lost 0 bases to trimming and J lost 6 bases, with 10 bases between them. The germline V gene has CDR1 SGHDT and CDR2 YYEEEE. The CDR3 here is CASSLVAETNEQFF. The CDR3 coding sequence is TGTGCCAGCAGCTTGGTAGCTGAAACCAATGAGCAGTTCTTC. Looking up the rest from reference TRBV5-6 and TRBJ2-1 gives the full variable domain: DAGVTQSPTHLIKTRGQQVTLRCSPKSGHDTVSWYQQALGQGPQFIFQYYEEEERQRGNFPDRFSGHQFPNYSSELNVNALLLGDSALYLCASSLVAETNEQFFGPGTRLTVL.

The chain joins TRBV28 to TRBJ1-6, with TRBD1 identical over 8 bases. The V gene's germline CDR1 is MDHEN and CDR2 SYDVKM. V lost 5 bases to trimming and J lost 4 bases; unmatched junction nucleotides: 13. There are 18 residues in the CDR3. As DNA, the CDR3 is TGTGCCAGCAGTATACAGGGGGTCCAAAGCTCATATAATTCACCCCTCCACTTT. Translated: CASSIQGVQSSYNSPLHF.

This clonotype showed up many times. The rearrangement links TRBV5-1 to TRBJ1-2; D gene ambiguous. CDR3 length: 13 residues. Germline V gene lookup returns CDR1 SGHRS and CDR2 YFSETQ. The V end was cut by 4 bases, the J end by 8 bases, with 15 bases between. Here the CDR3 DNA reads TGCGCCAGCAGCCCTCGGGAGGGCGACGGCTACACCTTC. Its protein is CASSPREGDGYTF.